This TCR beta chain was identified in a study of T cells in Graves' hyperthyroidism and ophthalmopathy. Broader study findings: Researchers found most expanded thyroid clonotypes above 0.001 in blood as well.

Researchers amplified the TCR beta CDR3 regions from RNA transcripts. Carried out on the TCR CDR3, a first-round RT-PCR used the HTBI primer set. Via MiXCR, TCRdb re-called the multiplex PCR reads, giving one row per CDR3 protein. Of about 500,000 distinct CDR3 sequences detected, about 16% appear once; the ten largest clones hold roughly 29%. Concerning this clonotype itself: The antigen remains undetermined.

CDR1 and CDR2 from the germline V gene are LGHNA and YSLEER. The CDR3 has 16 residues. Trimming took off 4 bases at V and 0 bases at J, with 16 bases between the two ends. Sequencing was done on a sample of blood. This TCR derives from a woman in her 30s with Graves' ophthalmopathy. The chain has TRBV4-3 and TRBJ2-7, with D unclear. This CDR3 reads CASSLSDGWSSYEQYF. CDR3 in DNA: TGCGCCAGCAGCCTAAGTGATGGGTGGAGCTCCTACGAGCAGTACTTC.